The entry below gives a single TCR beta chain sequence along with its context. Its antigen is unknown. Per-base quality was not reported, and no clone a single base away is much larger than it. TCRbeta CDR3 regions were immunosequenced from genomic DNA with the immunoSEQ Assay. Before high-throughput sequencing, genomic DNA was amplified using bias-controlled multiplex PCR. The authors' analysis ran thus. To quantify the absolute abundance of each unique TCRbeta CDR3 region, the sequences were collapsed and filtered. Clonality, defined as 1 minus Pielou's evenness, was calculated using only productive rearrangements. A previously published method was used to identify clones with significantly greater frequencies in on-treatment samples than in baseline samples. Held by TCRdb, this immuneACCESS table contains in-frame sequences only and omits some clones. Under half of the omission traces to an unresolved V gene where checked; the cause of the rest is unknown. V, J and clone size derive from that table, while D and trimming were established from the DNA sequence. The sample yields 10,000 to 13,000 clones; nearly 70% were counted once. Under 30% of the sample belongs to the ten largest clones.

The entry originates in a study of sequential checkpoint blockade in melanoma (dated by TCRdb to 2018 to 2020). Some background on the complete study: Patients were assigned by 1:1 randomization to either first-line nivolumab followed by ipilimumab (arm A) or ipilimumab followed by nivolumab (arm B). Both trial sequences were followed by maintenance nivolumab. Points the paper makes about the study in general: Validation of the response-prediction model combining TCR metrics and mutation burden is needed in larger, independent patient cohorts.

This sample's treatment or condition label indicates: randomized to nivolumab then ipilimumab (arm A) or the reverse (arm B). None of the trial patients had been given prior DNA-damaging chemotherapy. A FACS Aria II flow cytometer was used to sort live CD3+CD8+ cells that were negative for CD19 and CD56 from thawed PBMCs. CheckMate 064, a randomized, open-label phase II trial of sequential checkpoint blockade, was the source of the samples, all of which came from patients with melanoma. Peripheral blood mononuclear cells were collected by leukapheresis, purified with Ficoll-Paque, and frozen in human serum with 10% DMSO. Purity of sorted blood CD3+CD8+ cells was verified at >98% immediately after sorting, followed by DNA extraction. The CDR3, cysteine through phenylalanine, is 15 amino acids long. The sequence is cut down to CDR3 DNA, 45 bases in frame from base 1.

This TCR came from a human donor with melanoma. Sample: CD8+ T cells sorted from blood (inferred from file names), taken from a patient given nivolumab and ipilimumab in sequence. The chain is made from TRBV21-1 and TRBJ1-1. TRBV21-1 represents a pseudogene. The DNA reads TGTGCCAGCAGCGAGGCCTACCCCGGGGGCACTGAAGCTTTCTTT. This sequence encodes CASSEAYPGGTEAFF.